A selection of T cell receptor beta chains follows, all from one sample in a study of HIV-infected children after antiretroviral therapy interruption. One entry per CDR3 protein, called by TCRdb with MiXCR from the 3' RACE reads. The sample consists of nearly 15,000 distinct CDR3 sequences, about 3.6% of them appearing once. Sequencing used CD45RO+ CD8+ T cells from PBMCs, pooled from several time points, obtained from a donor given antiretroviral therapy, either interrupted or continuous. The receptors were sampled from a pool of human donors with HIV. Both conserved end residues are part of each CDR3. D genes are given only for firm matches. Expanded clones get a size class; other rows say once, few or many, or leave the size out.

clone_size: .
j_call: TRBJ1-1
d_call: .
v_call: TRBV27
cdr3_aa: CASSLMPLNTEAFF
cdr3_nt: TGTGCCAGCAGTTTAATGCCACTGAACACTGAAGCTTTCTTT

clone_size: many
j_call: TRBJ2-1
d_call: TRBD2
v_call: TRBV30
cdr3_aa: CAWSVHLAGPYEQFF
cdr3_nt: TGTGCCTGGAGTGTACACTTAGCGGGGCCGTATGAGCAGTTCTTC

clone_size: many
j_call: TRBJ2-1
d_call: TRBD2
v_call: TRBV28
cdr3_aa: CASSSSGRESNEQFF
cdr3_nt: TGTGCCAGCAGTTCTTCCGGGAGGGAATCCAATGAGCAGTTCTTC

clone_size: medium-sized
j_call: TRBJ1-3
d_call: .
v_call: TRBV20-1
cdr3_aa: CSAMTGPGNTIYF
cdr3_nt: TGCAGTGCTATGACGGGTCCTGGAAACACCATATATTTT

clone_size: many
j_call: TRBJ2-1
d_call: .
v_call: TRBV3-1
cdr3_aa: CASSHVPANNEQFF
cdr3_nt: TGTGCCAGCAGCCACGTGCCGGCGAACAATGAGCAGTTCTTC

clone_size: many
j_call: TRBJ1-2
d_call: .
v_call: TRBV24-1
cdr3_aa: CATSDFSQGGQMRYTF
cdr3_nt: TGTGCCACCAGTGATTTCTCCCAGGGAGGTCAGATGCGCTACACCTTC

clone_size: many
j_call: TRBJ2-2
d_call: .
v_call: TRBV10-2
cdr3_aa: CASSESPGPQYPGELFF
cdr3_nt: TGCGCCAGCAGTGAGTCACCGGGACCGCAGTACCCCGGGGAGCTGTTTTTT

clone_size: many
j_call: TRBJ2-3
d_call: .
v_call: TRBV7-8
cdr3_aa: CASSSPGEADTQYF
cdr3_nt: TGTGCCAGCAGCTCCCCTGGGGAAGCAGATACGCAGTATTTT

clone_size: medium-sized
j_call: TRBJ2-1
d_call: TRBD2
v_call: TRBV6-5
cdr3_aa: CASSYVGGGEQFF
cdr3_nt: TGTGCCAGCAGTTACGTGGGGGGGGGTGAGCAGTTCTTC

clone_size: many
j_call: TRBJ2-7
d_call: .
v_call: TRBV29-1
cdr3_aa: CSAVRQSSYEQYF
cdr3_nt: TGCAGTGCCGTGAGGCAGAGCTCCTACGAGCAGTACTTC

clone_size: many
j_call: TRBJ2-1
d_call: .
v_call: TRBV27
cdr3_aa: CASSLTTGSYNEQFF
cdr3_nt: TGTGCCAGCAGTTTAACGACTGGTTCCTACAATGAGCAGTTCTTC

clone_size: many
j_call: TRBJ1-5
d_call: TRBD1
v_call: TRBV28
cdr3_aa: CASTLFTGGYLNQPQHF
cdr3_nt: TGTGCCAGCACTCTATTTACAGGGGGCTATCTCAATCAGCCCCAGCATTTT

clone_size: many
j_call: TRBJ2-3
d_call: .
v_call: TRBV7-8
cdr3_aa: CASSLGQGRGTDTQYF
cdr3_nt: TGTGCCAGCAGCTTAGGCCAGGGGCGGGGTACAGATACGCAGTATTTT

clone_size: .
j_call: TRBJ2-1
d_call: .
v_call: TRBV12-5
cdr3_aa: CVSALHNEQFF
cdr3_nt: TGTGTTAGTGCCCTGCACAATGAGCAGTTCTTC

clone_size: many
j_call: TRBJ2-7
d_call: TRBD1
v_call: TRBV11-2
cdr3_aa: CASSLDRGGTGVPRSYEQYF
cdr3_nt: TGTGCCAGCAGCTTAGACAGGGGCGGGACAGGGGTCCCTCGCTCCTACGAGCAGTACTTC

clone_size: many
j_call: TRBJ2-7
d_call: TRBD1
v_call: TRBV7-6
cdr3_aa: CASSFPTGTGKSLYEQYF
cdr3_nt: TGTGCCAGCAGCTTCCCCACGGGGACAGGGAAATCCCTCTACGAGCAGTACTTC

clone_size: many
j_call: TRBJ1-1
d_call: .
v_call: TRBV5-5
cdr3_aa: CASSLTIRLNTEAFF
cdr3_nt: TGTGCCAGCAGCTTGACGATCCGTTTGAACACTGAAGCTTTCTTT

clone_size: medium-sized
j_call: TRBJ2-3
d_call: .
v_call: TRBV6-1
cdr3_aa: CASGASEPDTQYF
cdr3_nt: TGTGCCAGCGGGGCCTCGGAGCCAGATACGCAGTATTTT

clone_size: many
j_call: TRBJ2-7
d_call: .
v_call: TRBV11-1
cdr3_aa: CASSLLTGPTTFYEQYF
cdr3_nt: TGTGCCAGCAGCCTCCTGACAGGCCCAACCACTTTCTACGAGCAGTACTTC

clone_size: many
j_call: TRBJ2-5
d_call: TRBD2
v_call: TRBV15
cdr3_aa: CATETSGGEETQYF
cdr3_nt: TGTGCCACCGAGACTAGCGGGGGGGAAGAGACCCAGTACTTC

clone_size: many
j_call: TRBJ1-5
d_call: .
v_call: TRBV10-3
cdr3_aa: CAISELSNQPQHF
cdr3_nt: TGTGCCATCAGTGAATTGAGTAATCAGCCCCAGCATTTT

clone_size: many
j_call: TRBJ2-1
d_call: .
v_call: TRBV7-9
cdr3_aa: CASSSQGGMTIEQFF
cdr3_nt: TGTGCCAGCAGCTCCCAGGGGGGTATGACAATTGAGCAGTTCTTC

clone_size: many
j_call: TRBJ2-1
d_call: .
v_call: TRBV3-1
cdr3_aa: CASSQELGQGPDNEQFF
cdr3_nt: TGTGCCAGCAGCCAAGAGTTGGGGCAGGGCCCGGACAATGAGCAGTTCTTC